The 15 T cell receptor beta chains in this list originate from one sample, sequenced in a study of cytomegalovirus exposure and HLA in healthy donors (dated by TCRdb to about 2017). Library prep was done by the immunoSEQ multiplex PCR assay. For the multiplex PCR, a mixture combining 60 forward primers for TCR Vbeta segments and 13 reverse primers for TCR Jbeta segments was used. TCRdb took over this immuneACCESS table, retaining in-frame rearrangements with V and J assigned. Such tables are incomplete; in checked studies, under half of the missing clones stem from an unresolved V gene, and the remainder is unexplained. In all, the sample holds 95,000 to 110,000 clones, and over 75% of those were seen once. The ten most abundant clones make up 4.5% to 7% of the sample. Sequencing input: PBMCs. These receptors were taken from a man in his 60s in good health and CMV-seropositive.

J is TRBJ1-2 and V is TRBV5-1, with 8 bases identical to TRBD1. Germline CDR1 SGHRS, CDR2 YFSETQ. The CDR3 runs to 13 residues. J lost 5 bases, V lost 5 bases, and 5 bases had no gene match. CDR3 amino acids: CASRDGQGYGYTF. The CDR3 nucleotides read TGCGCCAGCAGGGACGGACAGGGATATGGCTACACCTTC.

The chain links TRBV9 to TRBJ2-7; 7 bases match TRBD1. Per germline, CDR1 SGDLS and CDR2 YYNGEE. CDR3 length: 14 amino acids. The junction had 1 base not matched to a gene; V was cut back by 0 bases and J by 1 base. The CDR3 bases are TGTGCCAGCAGCGTAGCGGGACAGTCCTACGAGCAGTACTTC. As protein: CASSVAGQSYEQYF.

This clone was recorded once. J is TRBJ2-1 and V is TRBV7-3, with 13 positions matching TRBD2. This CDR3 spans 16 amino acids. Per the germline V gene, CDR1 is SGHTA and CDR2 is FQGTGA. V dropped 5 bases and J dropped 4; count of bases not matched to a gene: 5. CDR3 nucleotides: TGTGCCAGCAGCGCGACTAGCGGGGGGCGTTACAATGAGCAGTTCTTC. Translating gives CASSATSGGRYNEQFF. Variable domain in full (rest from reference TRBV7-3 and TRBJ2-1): GAGVSQTPSNKVTEKGKYVELRCDPISGHTALYWYRQSLGQGPEFLIYFQGTGAADDSGLPNDRFFAVRPEGSVSTLKIQRTERGDSAVYLCASSATSGGRYNEQFFGPGTRLTVL.

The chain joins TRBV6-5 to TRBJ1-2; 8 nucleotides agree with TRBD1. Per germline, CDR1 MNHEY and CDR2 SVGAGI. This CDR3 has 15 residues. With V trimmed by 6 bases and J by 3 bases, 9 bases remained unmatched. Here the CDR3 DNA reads TGTGCCAGCAGCTATAGTTCAGGGGGCTACTATGGCTACACCTTC. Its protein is CASSYSSGGYYGYTF.

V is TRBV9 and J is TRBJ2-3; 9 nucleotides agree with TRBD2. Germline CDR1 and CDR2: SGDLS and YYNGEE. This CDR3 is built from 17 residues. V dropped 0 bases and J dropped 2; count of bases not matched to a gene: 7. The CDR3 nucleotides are TGTGCCAGCAGCGTAGACCCAGCGGGGGGTTCCACAGATACGCAGTATTTT. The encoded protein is CASSVDPAGGSTDTQYF. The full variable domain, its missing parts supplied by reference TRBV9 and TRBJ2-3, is DSGVTQTPKHLITATGQRVTLRCSPRSGDLSVYWYQQSLDQGLQFLIQYYNGEERAKGNILERFSAQQFPDLHSELNLSSLELGDSALYFCASSVDPAGGSTDTQYFGPGTRLTVL.

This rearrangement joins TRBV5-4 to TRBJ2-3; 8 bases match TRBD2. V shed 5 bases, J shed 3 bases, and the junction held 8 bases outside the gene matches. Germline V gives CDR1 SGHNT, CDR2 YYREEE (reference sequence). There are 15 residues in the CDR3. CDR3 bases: TGTGCCAGCAGATTCCGGACTAGCTCGACAGATACGCAGTATTTT. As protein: CASRFRTSSTDTQYF. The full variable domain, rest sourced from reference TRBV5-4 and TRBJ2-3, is ETGVTQSPTHLIKTRGQQVTLRCSSQSGHNTVSWYQQALGQGPQFIFQYYREEENGRGNFPPRFSGLQFPNYSSELNVNALELDDSALYLCASRFRTSSTDTQYFGPGTRLTVL.

Written as DNA, the CDR3 is TGTGCCAGCAGTCCCGACAGTAGCAATCAGCCCCAGCATTTT. Translating gives CASSPDSSNQPQHF. The chain is built from TRBV2 and TRBJ1-5; D is perhaps TRBD1 (5 bases). Germline CDR1 is SNHLY and CDR2 is FYNNEI. The V end was cut by 5 bases, the J end by 0 bases, with 8 bases between. The CDR3 loop spans 14 amino acids.

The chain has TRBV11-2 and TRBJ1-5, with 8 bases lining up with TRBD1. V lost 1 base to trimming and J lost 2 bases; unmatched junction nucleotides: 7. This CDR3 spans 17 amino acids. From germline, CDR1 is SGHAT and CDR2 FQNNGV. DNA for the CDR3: TGTGCCAGCAGCTTAGGAAGATTGGACAGGGGCAATCAGCCCCAGCATTTT. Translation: CASSLGRLDRGNQPQHF.

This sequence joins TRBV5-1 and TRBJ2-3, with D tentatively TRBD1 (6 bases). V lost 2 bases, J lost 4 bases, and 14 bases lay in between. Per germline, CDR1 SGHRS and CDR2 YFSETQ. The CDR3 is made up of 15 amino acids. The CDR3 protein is CASSFGQTGPDTQYF. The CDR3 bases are TGCGCCAGCAGCTTCGGACAGACGGGCCCAGATACGCAGTATTTT.

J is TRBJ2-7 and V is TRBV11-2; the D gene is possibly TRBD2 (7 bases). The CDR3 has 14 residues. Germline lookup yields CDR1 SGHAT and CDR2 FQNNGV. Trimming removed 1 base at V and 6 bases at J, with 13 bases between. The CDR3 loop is CASSLGGGGGEQYF. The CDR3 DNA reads TGTGCCAGCAGCTTAGGAGGGGGGGGCGGCGAGCAGTACTTC.

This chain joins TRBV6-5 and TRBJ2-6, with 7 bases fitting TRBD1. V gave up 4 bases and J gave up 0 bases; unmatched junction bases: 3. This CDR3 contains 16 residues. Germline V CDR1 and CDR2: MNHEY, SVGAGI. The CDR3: CASSFTGVSGANVLTF. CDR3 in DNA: TGTGCCAGCAGTTTTACAGGGGTCTCTGGGGCCAACGTCCTGACTTTC.

As DNA, the CDR3 is TGTGCCAGCAGCCAGGGGGGTAGAACTGAAGCTTTCTTT. The encoded protein is CASSQGGRTEAFF. The chain joins TRBV27 to TRBJ1-1, with 7 bases fitting TRBD1. The CDR3 length is 13 residues. V lost 6 bases, J lost 5 bases, and 6 bases stayed unmatched. The V gene's germline CDR1 is MNHEY and CDR2 SMNVEV (reference sequence).

The CDR3 sequence is CASTEQGSSPLHF. CDR3 in DNA: TGCGCCAGCACAGAACAGGGTAGTTCACCCCTCCACTTT. The chain links TRBV5-1 to TRBJ1-6, with D tentatively TRBD1 (6 bases). The CDR3 contains 13 residues. V gave up 6 bases and J gave up 9 bases, with 13 bases separating them. Germline CDR1 reads SGHRS; CDR2 reads YFSETQ.

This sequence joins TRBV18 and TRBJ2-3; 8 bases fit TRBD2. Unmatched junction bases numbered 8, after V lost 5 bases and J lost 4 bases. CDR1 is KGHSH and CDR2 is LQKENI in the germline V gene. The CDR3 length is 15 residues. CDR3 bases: TGTGCCAGCTCAATGGGCACTAGCGGAGCAGATACGCAGTATTTT. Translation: CASSMGTSGADTQYF. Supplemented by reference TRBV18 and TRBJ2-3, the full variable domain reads NAGVMQNPRHLVRRRGQEARLRCSPMKGHSHVYWYRQLPEEGLKFMVYLQKENIIDESGMPKERFSAEFPKEGPSILRIQQVVRGDSAAYFCASSMGTSGADTQYFGPGTRLTVL.

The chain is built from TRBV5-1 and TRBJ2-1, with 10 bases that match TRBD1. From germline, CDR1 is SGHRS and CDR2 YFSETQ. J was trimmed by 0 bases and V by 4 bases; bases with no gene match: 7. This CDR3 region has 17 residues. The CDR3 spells CASSREGQGHSYNEQFF. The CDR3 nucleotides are TGCGCCAGCAGCCGGGAGGGACAGGGGCACTCCTACAATGAGCAGTTCTTC.